This T cell receptor (beta chain) was sequenced for a study of shared clonotypes between healthy human individuals. About the research overall: The plates for each donor numbered three CD4 naive, three CD4 memory, two CD8 naive and one CD8 memory.

Study-level points and caveats: It was the few donors that limited the genetic and exposure-history diversity represented. It was the non-shared clonotypes that had lower generation probabilities than clonotypes shared by all four donors.

Using immunoSEQ multiplex PCR, the repertoire was profiled, and TCRdb retains in-frame clones only, with some absent. The sample lists 2 million to 2.5 million clones; almost 96% were seen once. This clone showed up just once. Its antigen is unidentified. The source is a man younger than 30 in good health. The sample was naive CD4+ T cells sorted from blood. The subset is: CD45RA+ positively selected.

The CDR3 sequence is CASKLGPLSSGELFF. The DNA for the CDR3 is TGTGCCAGCAAATTGGGTCCACTCTCTAGCGGGGAGCTGTTTTTT. The chain recombines TRBV27 with TRBJ2-2, with no clear D. Germline CDR1 and CDR2: MNHEY and SMNVEV (reference sequence). Trimming left V 7 bases short and J 7 bases short, with 19 bases between. The CDR3 covers 15 residues.